The table lists the clone carrying this TCR beta chain with many counts. The target antigen is unknown. The data were obtained in a study of T cells in Graves' hyperthyroidism and ophthalmopathy. Study observations and caveats: Ophthalmopathy and stable hyperthyroidism were told apart by a 13 V-J model.

TCR beta CDR3 regions were amplified from RNA. A set of HTBI primers served as the primers for a first-round RT-PCR of the TCR CDR3. TCRdb reanalysed the multiplex PCR reads using MiXCR and keeps one entry per CDR3 protein. The data contain under 200,000 distinct CDR3 sequences, 9.4% of them singletons. Germline CDR1 and CDR2: MDHEN and SYDVKM. The V gene end was trimmed by 2 bases and the J gene end by 4 bases; junction bases not matched to a gene: 7. The CDR3 covers 16 residues. Material: blood. The chain links TRBV28 to TRBJ1-5, with 8 bases fitting TRBD1. This clonotype was sampled from a woman younger than 30 with Graves' hyperthyroidism that later progressed to Graves' ophthalmopathy. In nucleotides, the CDR3 is TGTGCCAGCAGTTTAATTTCCGGGACAGGTAATCAGCCCCAGCATTTT. It translates to CASSLISGTGNQPQHF.